A selection of T cell receptor beta chains follows, all from one sample in a study of CD8+CD57+ T cells in acquired aplastic anemia. Using its own MiXCR run on the reads, TCRdb lists one record per CDR3 protein. The table shows about 190,000 distinct CDR3 sequences, with around 47% occurring only once. Sequences were obtained from sorted CD4+, CD8+, or CD8+CD57+ T cells (not recorded which) from PBMCs. These receptors all come from a human donor with aplastic anemia. Both conserved end residues are part of each CDR3. The D gene is left open where the match is weak. Clone size, where shown, is once, few, many, or a class for clones that have expanded.

TRBJ2-7,TRBV7-8,NA,TRBD1,CASANIPDRGGYEQCF,TGTGCCAGCGCCAACATCCCAGACAGGGGTGGGTACGAGCAGTGCTTC
TRBJ1-1,TRBV29-1,NA,NA,CSVETDNTEAFF,TGCAGCGTCGAGACAGACAACACTGAAGCTTTCTTT
TRBJ2-5,TRBV29-1,NA,TRBD2,CSVGTSGRGTQYF,TGCAGCGTGGGGACTAGCGGGAGAGGGACCCAGTACTTC
TRBJ2-7,TRBV24-1,few,NA,CATSDWRDHEQYF,TGTGCCACCAGTGATTGGAGGGACCACGAGCAGTACTTC
TRBJ2-7,TRBV10-3,NA,TRBD2,CAIGGGTSIGQHF,TGTGCCATCGGCGGGGGGACGTCGATTGGGCAGCACTTC
TRBJ2-1,TRBV2,NA,TRBD2,CASSRTSEYNEQFF,TGTGCCAGCAGTAGGACTAGCGAGTACAATGAGCAGTTCTTC
TRBJ2-5,TRBV7-8,NA,TRBD1,CASSSDRTQETQYF,TGTGCCAGCAGCTCGGACAGGACCCAAGAGACCCAGTACTTC
TRBJ2-7,TRBV7-9,NA,NA,CASTNRAYEQYF,TGTGCCAGCACAAACAGGGCCTACGAGCAGTACTTC
TRBJ2-5,TRBV20-1,NA,TRBD2,CSARGGGAWETQYF,TGCAGTGCTAGAGGCGGGGGGGCCTGGGAGACCCAGTACTTC
TRBJ2-2,TRBV24-1,few,NA,CATSDSQAGVPNTGELFF,TGTGCCACCAGTGATTCGCAGGCCGGGGTTCCGAACACCGGGGAGCTGTTTTTT
TRBJ2-7,TRBV25-1,NA,TRBD1,CASSATRTGFSYEQYF,TGTGCCAGCAGTGCTACCCGGACAGGTTTCTCCTACGAGCAGTACTTC
TRBJ1-2,TRBV19,many,NA,CASTRMESRGYTF,TGTGCCAGTACTCGGATGGAGAGCCGAGGCTACACCTTC
TRBJ2-2,TRBV2,NA,TRBD2,CASTGTSGYTGELFF,TGTGCCAGCACTGGGACTAGCGGTTACACCGGGGAGCTGTTTTTT
TRBJ1-1,TRBV19,NA,TRBD1,CAAQGANTEAFF,TGTGCCGCACAGGGGGCGAACACTGAAGCTTTCTTT
TRBJ2-3,TRBV12-3/TRBV12-4,few,TRBD1,CASGEAGGRTDTRYF,TGTGCCAGCGGGGAAGCAGGGGGCAGGACAGATACGCGGTATTTT
TRBJ2-5,TRBV19,many,TRBD2,CASSIAGGPGIRETQYF,TGTGCCAGTAGCATAGCGGGAGGGCCGGGGATTCGGGAGACCCAGTACTTC
TRBJ1-1,TRBV19,NA,NA,CASKLNTEAFF,TGTGCCAGTAAATTGAACACTGAAGCTTTCTTT
TRBJ1-1,TRBV20-1,many,NA,CSARSRQEQAFF,TGCAGTGCTAGATCGAGACAGGAACAAGCTTTCTTT
TRBJ2-1,TRBV15,once,TRBD2,CATRGTGGLSYNEQFF,TGTGCCACCAGGGGGACGGGGGGGCTCTCCTACAATGAGCAGTTCTTC
TRBJ2-7,TRBV10-2,NA,NA,CASSERKAGVGEQYF,TGCGCCAGCAGTGAGAGGAAAGCAGGAGTGGGCGAGCAGTACTTC
TRBJ2-7,TRBV12-3/TRBV12-4,many,NA,CASSPFAPYEQYF,TGTGCCAGCAGTCCCTTCGCGCCCTACGAGCAGTACTTC
TRBJ2-7,TRBV7-2,NA,TRBD1,CAISGGRSYEQYF,TGTGCCATTTCAGGGGGCCGCTCCTACGAGCAGTACTTC
TRBJ2-5,TRBV18,many,TRBD1,CASSPRDRVRETQYF,TGTGCCAGCTCACCACGGGACAGGGTTCGAGAGACCCAGTACTTC
TRBJ2-3,TRBV20-1,NA,NA,CSARDDGDTQYF,TGCAGTGCTAGAGATGACGGGGATACGCAGTATTTT
TRBJ2-5,TRBV7-9,NA,TRBD1,CASSSQGGAQVETQYF,TGTGCCAGCAGCTCCCAAGGGGGCGCGCAAGTGGAGACCCAGTACTTC
TRBJ2-1,TRBV11-3,many,NA,CASSFGGIRNEQFF,TGTGCCAGCAGCTTTGGCGGGATTAGGAATGAGCAGTTCTTC
TRBJ2-3,TRBV7-3,NA,NA,CASSLSGSTRTSDTQYF,TGTGCCAGCAGCTTAAGTGGTAGCACTCGGACCTCAGATACGCAGTATTTT
TRBJ2-3,TRBV7-6,NA,TRBD2,CASSPRSGATDTQYF,TGTGCCAGCAGCCCTCGGAGCGGGGCAACAGATACGCAGTATTTT
TRBJ1-3,TRBV19,many,NA,CASSILQGQGNTIYF,TGTGCCAGTAGTATCCTCCAGGGGCAAGGAAACACCATATATTTT
TRBJ1-1,TRBV5-1,NA,NA,CASSLAWTDYTEAFF,TGCGCCAGCAGCTTGGCCTGGACGGATTACACTGAAGCTTTCTTT